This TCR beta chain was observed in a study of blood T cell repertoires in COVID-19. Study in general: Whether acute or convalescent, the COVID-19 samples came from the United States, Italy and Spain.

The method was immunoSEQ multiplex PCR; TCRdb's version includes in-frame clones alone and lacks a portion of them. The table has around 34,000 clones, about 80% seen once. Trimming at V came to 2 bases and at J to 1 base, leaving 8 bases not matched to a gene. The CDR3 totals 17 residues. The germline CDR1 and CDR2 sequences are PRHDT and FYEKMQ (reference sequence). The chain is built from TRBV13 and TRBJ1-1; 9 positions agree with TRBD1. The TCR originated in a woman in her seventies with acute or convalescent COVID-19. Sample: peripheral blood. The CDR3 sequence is CASSLPGQGVRNTEAFF. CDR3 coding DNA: TGTGCCAGCAGCTTACCGGGACAGGGCGTTCGGAACACTGAAGCTTTCTTT.